This T cell receptor (beta chain) derives from a study of cytomegalovirus exposure and HLA in healthy donors. This clone was observed a single time. Its antigen remains unknown. The CDR3 sequence is 13 residues long. V shed 5 bases and J 7 bases; nucleotides not matched to a gene: 5. Germline V gene data show CDR1 as SGHDT and CDR2 as YYEEEE. The study ran its PCR with 60 Vbeta and 13 Jbeta primers. Profiled with immunoSEQ multiplex PCR; TCRdb holds only in-frame clones, not every one. The sample has some 130,000 clones, over 80% seen once. Study results and caveats: A later analysis revealed that TCR association rates differed between HLA loci, peaking at DRB1 and bottoming out at HLA-C. Associated with cytomegalovirus, according to the listing, were approximately 160 TCR beta chains.

This clonotype originated in a boy between 10 and 17 years old in good health and CMV-seronegative. Sequenced: PBMCs. The chain joins TRBV5-6 to TRBJ1-1; the match to TRBD1 covers 10 bases. Written as DNA, the CDR3 is TGTGCCAGCAGACTCGGACAGGGGGGTGAAGCTTTCTTT. Protein sequence: CASRLGQGGEAFF.